These 18 T cell receptor beta chains were sequenced from one sample in a study of blood T cell repertoires in COVID-19. TCRdb keeps only in-frame clones here, not all; method: immunoSEQ multiplex PCR. The repertoire includes tens of thousands of clones, around nine tenths of them detected once, and about 4.5% sits in the top ten. Sequenced material: peripheral blood. The source of these receptors is a man in his sixties with acute or convalescent COVID-19.

The V gene is TRBV28, the J gene TRBJ2-7, with D possibly TRBD2 on 5 matching bases. Per the germline V gene, CDR1 is MDHEN and CDR2 is SYDVKM. Trimming removed 5 bases at V and 0 bases at J, with 11 bases between. The CDR3 runs to 14 residues. CDR3 DNA: TGTGCCAGCAGTAGGAGGAACTACTCCTACGAGCAGTACTTC. The encoded protein is CASSRRNYSYEQYF.

The V and J genes are TRBV7-3 and TRBJ2-3; D perhaps matches TRBD1 (5 bases). Trimming left V 4 bases short and J 3 bases short, with 26 bases between. Germline V CDR1 and CDR2: SGHTA, FQGTGA. This CDR3 has 19 residues. The CDR3 spells CASSSWQGIVFVWTDTQYF. The CDR3, as DNA: TGTGCCAGCAGCTCCTGGCAGGGAATAGTTTTCGTGTGGACAGATACGCAGTATTTT. Complete variable domain (other parts from reference TRBV7-3 and TRBJ2-3): GAGVSQTPSNKVTEKGKYVELRCDPISGHTALYWYRQSLGQGPEFLIYFQGTGAADDSGLPNDRFFAVRPEGSVSTLKIQRTERGDSAVYLCASSSWQGIVFVWTDTQYFGPGTRLTVL.

This chain uses TRBV7-8 with TRBJ1-1; D gene ambiguous. CDR1 and CDR2 from the germline V gene are SGHVS and FQNEAQ. Trimming pared 2 bases from V and 1 base from J, leaving 8 bases between. CDR3 length: 14 amino acids. The CDR3 spells CASSLSSGNTEAFF. The DNA for the CDR3 is TGTGCCAGCAGCTTATCTTCGGGGAACACTGAAGCTTTCTTT. Drawing the rest from reference TRBV7-8 and TRBJ1-1, the complete variable domain is GAGVSQSPRYKVAKRGQDVALRCDPISGHVSLFWYQQALGQGPEFLTYFQNEAQLDKSGLPSDRFFAERPEGSVSTLKIQRTQQEDSAVYLCASSLSSGNTEAFFGQGTRLTVV.

The rearrangement joins TRBV20-1 to TRBJ2-3; the D gene is possibly TRBD2 (5 bases). The germline V gene encodes CDR1 DFQATT and CDR2 SNEGSKA (reference sequence). There are 12 residues in the CDR3. Deletions cut 3 bases from V and 6 bases from J, with 10 bases between. The CDR3 DNA reads as TGCAGTGCTAGTCGCCGGGGTGATACGCAGTATTTT. Its protein product is CSASRRGDTQYF.

The chain combines TRBV7-3 with TRBJ2-1; tentative D call: TRBD2 (5 bases). Germline CDR1 and CDR2: SGHTA and FQGTGA. The ends were cut back, 3 bases at V and 5 bases at J, with 17 bases in the middle. The CDR3 consists of 16 residues. For the CDR3, the DNA is TGTGCCAGCAGCTTCGGGGTAGAGGTTGGAGACAATGAGCAGTTCTTC. It encodes CASSFGVEVGDNEQFF.

The rearrangement uses TRBV5-1 and TRBJ1-2; D call uncertain. Trimming removed 4 bases at V and 7 bases at J, with 20 bases between. CDR1 is SGHRS, CDR2 YFSETQ, per germline. The CDR3 spans 15 residues. The CDR3 DNA reads TGCGCCAGCAGCGACCCGAGCCATGGGCTCAGTGGCTACACCTTC. It codes for CASSDPSHGLSGYTF.

The DNA of the CDR3 is TGTGCCACCAGTGACCCTCGGTGGACTAGCGGGAGCGCAGATACGCAGTATTTT. This encodes CATSDPRWTSGSADTQYF. The rearrangement uses TRBV24-1 and TRBJ2-3, with 13 bases lining up with TRBD2. This CDR3 is built from 18 residues. Germline V gives CDR1 KGHDR, CDR2 SFDVKD. V was clipped by 4 bases and J by 4 bases; unmatched bases: 10.

The chain carries TRBV28 and TRBJ1-1; tentatively, D is TRBD1 (5 bases). The CDR3 runs 17 residues. Trimming cost V 6 bases and J 0 bases, with 20 bases left between them. Germline CDR1 reads MDHEN; CDR2 reads SYDVKM. Here the CDR3 reads CASRGPQDRVVNTEAFF. The CDR3 region has the DNA TGTGCCAGCAGGGGGCCGCAGGACCGTGTCGTGAACACTGAAGCTTTCTTT.

This clone was observed once. J is TRBJ2-5 and V is TRBV4-2; D not resolved. The V gene lost 1 base and the J gene lost 7 bases, with 19 bases spanning the gap. This CDR3 is 16 amino acids long. Germline CDR1 is LGHNA and CDR2 is YNFKEQ. CDR3 residues: CASSQVVAASRGTQYF. DNA for the CDR3: TGTGCCAGCAGCCAAGTGGTAGCCGCCTCTCGAGGGACCCAGTACTTC.

The chain carries TRBV7-8 and TRBJ1-5; unclear D gene. The germline V gene encodes CDR1 SGHVS and CDR2 FQNEAQ. Trimming took 5 bases from V and 0 from J, leaving 11 bases between them. CDR3 length: 15 residues. Written as DNA, the CDR3 is TGTGCCAGCAGCATCGAGAGAATTAGCAATCAGCCCCAGCATTTT. Protein product: CASSIERISNQPQHF.

This chain uses TRBV5-1 with TRBJ1-2; D is perhaps TRBD1 (6 bases). Germline CDR1 and CDR2: SGHRS and YFSETQ. Trimming cost V 0 bases and J 5 bases, with 11 bases left between them. The CDR3 is 14 amino acids. CDR3 sequence: CASSLGRGRYGYTF. DNA of the CDR3: TGCGCCAGCAGCTTGGGCAGGGGCAGATATGGCTACACCTTC.

The rearrangement joins TRBV30 to TRBJ1-3, with D possibly being TRBD1 (5 bases). The ends were cut back, 4 bases at V and 1 base at J, with 20 bases in the middle. This CDR3 comprises 17 residues. Looked up from germline, CDR1 is GTSNPN and CDR2 is SVGIG (reference sequence). CDR3 residues: CAWTSYGAGRSGNTIYF. As DNA, the CDR3 is TGTGCCTGGACGAGTTATGGGGCCGGGAGGTCTGGAAACACCATATATTTT.

V gene TRBV7-2 combines with J gene TRBJ1-6, with TRBD1 identical over 7 bases. Per germline, CDR1 SGHTA and CDR2 FQGNSA. The trim removed 2 bases at V and 4 bases at J, leaving 5 bases unmatched. The length of the CDR3 is 16 residues. CDR3 sequence: CASSLLSRGYNSPLHF. The CDR3 DNA follows: TGTGCCAGCAGCTTATTGAGCAGGGGGTATAATTCACCCCTCCACTTT. Looking up the rest from reference TRBV7-2 and TRBJ1-6 gives the full variable domain: GAGVSQSPSNKVTEKGKDVELRCDPISGHTALYWYRQSLGQGLEFLIYFQGNSAPDKSGLPSDRFSAERTGGSVSTLTIQRTQQEDSAVYLCASSLLSRGYNSPLHFGNGTRLTVT.

This clone was recorded only once. At one boundary the junction diverges from the germline segment, which might be a read error. CDR3 in DNA: TGTGCCAGCAGTGGTCAGACAGGCTCGAGGGAGTTC. Translating gives CASSGQTGSREF. This sequence joins TRBV2 and TRBJ2-7; weak D call: TRBD1 (6 bases). This CDR3 has 12 residues. Germline CDR1 is SNHLY and CDR2 is FYNNEI.

CDR3 bases: TGTGCCAGCAGTTTAGGCTCCCGCGAGCAGTACTTC. Translated: CASSLGSREQYF. The rearrangement joins TRBV28 to TRBJ2-7; D is unclear. CDR1 is MDHEN and CDR2 is SYDVKM in the germline V gene. Trimming shortened V by 2 bases and J by 6 bases, and 8 bases separated the two germline ends. The CDR3 is made up of 12 amino acids.

The rearrangement uses TRBV28 and TRBJ1-1; no clear D. Trimming left V 4 bases short and J 5 bases short, with 20 bases between. This CDR3 contains 16 residues. CDR1 and CDR2 (germline): MDHEN, SYDVKM. The CDR3 sequence: CASSWSGQAVRTEAFF. DNA for the CDR3: TGTGCCAGCAGTTGGAGCGGGCAGGCGGTGCGAACTGAAGCTTTCTTT.

This clone has only a few counts. This chain joins TRBV19 and TRBJ1-5; tentatively, D is TRBD1 (5 bases). CDR3 size: 16 residues. Germline CDR1 reads LNHDA; CDR2 reads SQIVND (reference sequence). V gave up 5 bases and J gave up 0 bases, with 14 bases separating them. Here the CDR3 DNA reads TGTGCCAGTAGTGCGATACAGGTCTATAGCAATCAGCCCCAGCATTTT. This sequence encodes CASSAIQVYSNQPQHF. The variable domain in full, completed from reference TRBV19 and TRBJ1-5, reads DGGITQSPKYLFRKEGQNVTLSCEQNLNHDAMYWYRQDPGQGLRLIYYSQIVNDFQKGDIAEGYSVSREKKESFPLTVTSAQKNPTAFYLCASSAIQVYSNQPQHFGDGTRLSIL.

The J gene is TRBJ2-7, the V gene TRBV5-1; 11 bases are a match to TRBD2. Trimming took 4 bases from V and 2 from J; bases not matched to a gene: 5. The CDR3 runs 15 residues. CDR1 and CDR2 from the germline V gene are SGHRS and YFSETQ. The CDR3 nucleotides read TGCGCCAGCAGCCTCGGACTAGCGGGCACCTACGAGCAGTACTTC. Amino acid sequence: CASSLGLAGTYEQYF.